A selection of T cell receptor beta chains follows, all from one sample in a study of CD8+CD57+ T cells in acquired aplastic anemia. Each CDR3 protein is one row after TCRdb ran MiXCR on the reads. The data contain more than 250,000 distinct CDR3 sequences, roughly 80% of them singletons. The material sequenced was sorted CD4+, CD8+, or CD8+CD57+ T cells (not recorded which) from PBMCs. These receptors originate from a human donor with aplastic anemia. CDR3s include the opening cysteine and the closing phenylalanine or tryptophan. A D gene is named only where the DNA matches it firmly. Clone size is not always given. Where it is, it says once, few, many or a class for expanded clones.

J gene	D gene	clone size	V gene	CDR3 DNA	CDR3 protein
TRBJ1-6	-	-	TRBV9	TGTGCCAGCAGCTTAATGGACGGTAATTCGCACCTCCACTTT	CASSLMDGNSHLHF
TRBJ1-2	-	many	TRBV12-3/TRBV12-4	TGTGCCAGCAGACAGGGACGGATTTATGGCTACACCTTC	CASRQGRIYGYTF
TRBJ2-7	-	-	TRBV12-5	TGTGCTAGTGGTAGCGCCTACGAGCAGTACTTC	CASGSAYEQYF
TRBJ2-4	-	-	TRBV11-1	TGTGCCAGCAGCGCCACTACAGGGATTCAGTACTTC	CASSATTGIQYF
TRBJ2-5	-	-	TRBV7-8	TGTGCCAGCAGCTTAGCGGGCGGGACCGATACGAAGTATTACTTC	CASSLAGGTDTKYYF
TRBJ1-2	-	-	TRBV11-3	TGTGCCAGCAGCATAGATCTGACAGGAGGAAGCTACACCTTC	CASSIDLTGGSYTF
TRBJ2-4	-	few	TRBV7-8	TGTGCCAGCAGCTCCGGGGTTACGGGTGGACAGTTC	CASSSGVTGGQF
TRBJ2-3	-	-	TRBV9	TGTGCCAGCAGCTTAGCTGGGGATCCCGATTCCTACGATTTT	CASSLAGDPDSYDF
TRBJ2-5	TRBD2	-	TRBV7-6	TGTGCCAGCAAATTTTTCGGGGGAGGGAGAGAGACCCAGTACTTC	CASKFFGGGRETQYF
TRBJ2-3	TRBD2	-	TRBV7-9	TGTGCCAGCGGCTTTGAGAGAAGCGGGGGGCAGGATTTT	CASGFERSGGQDF
TRBJ1-2	-	-	TRBV7-8	TGTGCCAGCAGCTTAGCGGGAGGCCCGAAGGCTCACTACACCTTC	CASSLAGGPKAHYTF
TRBJ2-5	-	once	TRBV7-8	TGTGCCACCAGCATAGGCGGAGATCCCGAGACCCAGTACTTC	CATSIGGDPETQYF
TRBJ2-5	-	-	TRBV7-3	TGTGCCAGCAGTTCAAGCGGAGGTTGCGAAGCGAACCAGTACTTC	CASSSSGGCEANQYF
TRBJ2-1	-	once	TRBV7-8	TGTGCCAGCAGCTTAGCGGGGGGATCCTACAATCAGCAGTTCTTC	CASSLAGGSYNQQFF
TRBJ2-6	-	-	TRBV7-2	TGTGCCAGCAGCTTAGAGGGTTCCCACCCTAATGAAAAACTGACTTTC	CASSLEGSHPNEKLTF
TRBJ1-5	-	-	TRBV2	TGTGCCAGCCGGGACGGGGGCAGAGCTACGCAGCATTTT	CASRDGGRATQHF
TRBJ1-5	-	-	TRBV7-9	TGTGCCAGCAGCTATACAAGAAGCGGGGCCCGGCATTTT	CASSYTRSGARHF
TRBJ2-3	-	-	TRBV9	TGTGCCAGCAGCGTCGCCAGCGCCTCCGATAATTCACATTTT	CASSVASASDNSHF
TRBJ1-6	TRBD1	few	TRBV19	TGTGCCAGTAGTAGTTCGACAGGGGGCTCTTCACCCCTCCACTTT	CASSSSTGGSSPLHF
TRBJ2-2	TRBD2	-	TRBV7-2	TGTGCCAGCAGCTTATCCGGCACGGGAGGGCTGTTTTTT	CASSLSGTGGLFF
TRBJ1-2	-	-	TRBV7-9	TGTGCCAGCAGCTTTGAATGGAGCGGGGACTACGGCTACACCTTC	CASSFEWSGDYGYTF
TRBJ2-1	-	-	TRBV19	TGTGCCAGTACCTACAACGGACTGGCGGGAAGGGATGAGCACTTC	CASTYNGLAGRDEHF